Below, 20 T cell receptor beta chains from the same sample are listed, as sequenced in a study of cytomegalovirus exposure and HLA in healthy donors. With 60 Vbeta and 13 Jbeta primers, the PCR was carried out. Method: immunoSEQ multiplex PCR; TCRdb's copy keeps in-frame clones and lacks some. The sample has fewer than 200,000 clones; about three quarters are singletons. Sequencing was performed on PBMCs. Source of these receptors: a man aged 18 to 30 in good health and CMV-seronegative.

The chain has TRBV27 and TRBJ1-6; weak D call: TRBD1 (5 bases). V was clipped by 3 bases and J by 8 bases, with 11 bases between them. This CDR3 is 14 amino acids long. In germline, CDR1 is MNHEY, CDR2 SMNVEV (reference sequence). As DNA, the CDR3 is TGTGCCAGCAGTTTGCAGGGATCGGATTCACCCCTCCACTTT. Translating it yields CASSLQGSDSPLHF.

The chain uses TRBV10-3 and TRBJ2-1, with D unclear. In germline, CDR1 is ENHRY, CDR2 SYGVKD. Trimming stripped 9 bases from V and 7 bases from J, with 16 bases between. The CDR3 spans 13 residues. The CDR3 reads CAMTEVLENEQFF. Written as DNA, the CDR3 is TGTGCCATGACTGAGGTCCTGGAGAATGAGCAGTTCTTC.

This clone was detected only once. The J gene is TRBJ2-1, the V gene TRBV5-1, with D possibly being TRBD2 (5 bases). The CDR3 extends over 17 amino acids. V lost 0 bases to trimming and J lost 4 bases, with 17 bases between them. Germline values: CDR1 SGHRS, CDR2 YFSETQ. The CDR3 DNA sequence: TGCGCCAGCAGCTTGGGATTCCTAGCCATTGATTACAATGAGCAGTTCTTC. Protein sequence: CASSLGFLAIDYNEQFF. Based on the CDR3 plus reference TRBV5-1 and TRBJ2-1, the full variable domain is KAGVTQTPRYLIKTRGQQVTLSCSPISGHRSVSWYQQTPGQGLQFLFEYFSETQRNKGNFPGRFSGRQFSNSRSEMNVSTLELGDSALYLCASSLGFLAIDYNEQFFGPGTRLTVL.

This clone was seen just once. The rearrangement links TRBV5-4 to TRBJ1-5, with a weak D call TRBD1 (5 bases). CDR1 and CDR2 (germline): SGHNT, YYREEE (reference sequence). The CDR3 is 18 residues long. Trimming left V 4 bases short and J 0 bases short, with 20 bases between. Written as DNA, the CDR3 is TGTGCCAGCAGCCCCGACTTTACAGGCGACCATAGCAATCAGCCCCAGCATTTT. Protein product: CASSPDFTGDHSNQPQHF.

The table lists this clone with a few counts. The J gene is TRBJ1-1, the V gene TRBV28; no clear D gene. Trimming took 2 bases from V and 6 from J, leaving 13 bases between them. CDR3 size: 14 residues. Germline CDR1 is MDHEN and CDR2 is SYDVKM. CDR3 loop: CASSLRFMTAEAFF. CDR3 nucleotides: TGTGCCAGCAGTTTACGGTTCATGACTGCTGAAGCTTTCTTT.

In DNA, the CDR3 is TGTGCCAGTAGTATCTTCCCTCAGGTGAACACTGAAGCTTTCTTT. Amino acid sequence: CASSIFPQVNTEAFF. The chain is built from TRBV19 and TRBJ1-1; no clear D gene. Germline CDR1 reads LNHDA; CDR2 reads SQIVND (reference sequence). CDR3 length: 15 residues. V dropped 3 bases and J dropped 0 bases, with 11 bases sitting between them.

This clone showed up just a few times. V is TRBV16 and J is TRBJ1-2; D possibly corresponds to TRBD1 (6 bases). The germline gives CDR1 KGHSY, CDR2 FQNENV. The CDR3 runs to 17 residues. V lost 2 bases and J lost 3, with 19 bases in between. Here the CDR3 reads CASSQNPTGTLHYGYTF. CDR3 bases: TGTGCCAGCAGCCAAAACCCGACCGGGACACTTCACTATGGCTACACCTTC.

V is TRBV18 and J is TRBJ1-4, with D hard to call. CDR3 size: 14 residues. V was shortened by 2 bases and J by 3 bases, with 7 bases between the two germline ends. The germline V gene has CDR1 KGHSH and CDR2 LQKENI. The CDR3 here is CASSPTAPNEKLFF. DNA of the CDR3: TGTGCCAGCTCACCAACAGCCCCTAATGAAAAACTGTTTTTT.

CDR3 protein: CASSLGDFGAHEQYF. CDR3 coding DNA: TGCGCCAGCAGCTTGGGGGATTTTGGGGCTCACGAGCAGTACTTC. V is TRBV5-1 and J is TRBJ2-7; TRBD1 is a possible D gene (5 bases). CDR3 length: 15 amino acids. V dropped 0 bases and J dropped 5 bases, with 15 bases sitting between them. Germline V gene lookup returns CDR1 SGHRS and CDR2 YFSETQ.

This clone came up once. V is TRBV28 and J is TRBJ2-7, with 8 bases fitting TRBD2. The CDR3 length is 13 residues. In germline, CDR1 is MDHEN, CDR2 SYDVKM. The trim removed 5 bases at V and 6 bases at J, leaving 6 bases unmatched. CDR3 amino acids: CASSPGRASEQYF. CDR3 in DNA: TGTGCCAGCAGTCCCGGGAGGGCCAGCGAGCAGTACTTC.

The chain links TRBV2 to TRBJ2-1, with 8 bases that match TRBD1. Germline loops: CDR1 SNHLY, CDR2 FYNNEI. The V gene end was trimmed by 5 bases and the J gene end by 7 bases; junction bases not matched to a gene: 13. This CDR3 spans 16 amino acids. CDR3 protein: CASSYIKQGGANEQFF. The CDR3 DNA reads as TGTGCCAGCAGTTATATAAAACAGGGGGGCGCGAATGAGCAGTTCTTC. The variable domain in full, with the rest retrieved from reference TRBV2 and TRBJ2-1, is EPEVTQTPSHQVTQMGQEVILRCVPISNHLYFYWYRQILGQKVEFLVSFYNNEISEKSEIFDDQFSVERPDGSNFTLKIRSTKLEDSAMYFCASSYIKQGGANEQFFGPGTRLTVL.

The V and J genes are TRBV10-2 and TRBJ1-2; 9 positions match TRBD1. With V trimmed by 8 bases and J by 8 bases, 6 bases remained unmatched. CDR3 length equals 12 residues. CDR1 and CDR2 from the germline V gene are WSHSY and SAAADI. The CDR3 DNA reads as TGCGCCAGCTGGGAGACAGGGGGAGGCTACACCTTC. This sequence encodes CASWETGGGYTF.

The rearrangement links TRBV7-9 to TRBJ2-7; D not certain. Germline V gene sequence: CDR1 SEHNR, CDR2 FQNEAQ (reference sequence). V was shortened by 1 base and J by 5 bases, with 15 bases between the two germline ends. The CDR3 spans 15 residues. The CDR3 reads CASSLGYSGPNEQYF. CDR3 nucleotides: TGTGCCAGCAGCTTAGGATACAGTGGGCCAAACGAGCAGTACTTC. Full variable domain (remainder filled in from reference TRBV7-9 and TRBJ2-7): DTGVSQNPRHKITKRGQNVTFRCDPISEHNRLYWYRQTLGQGPEFLTYFQNEAQLEKSRLLSDRFSAERPKGSFSTLEIQRTEQGDSAMYLCASSLGYSGPNEQYFGPGTRLTVT.

This rearrangement joins TRBV23-1 to TRBJ1-3, with D maybe TRBD1 (5 bases). TRBV23-1 is given ORF status, its function remaining uncertain. The CDR3 contains 13 residues. The DNA for the CDR3 is TGCGCAAAAAGGGGTAGTCGCCGACACACCATATATTTT. It codes for CAKRGSRRHTIYF.

The V gene is TRBV28, the J gene TRBJ1-5; a possible D gene is TRBD1 (6 bases). This CDR3 spans 14 amino acids. Germline V gene data show CDR1 as MDHEN and CDR2 as SYDVKM. V lost 7 bases and J 7 bases, leaving 17 bases between the germline ends. This CDR3 is CASTPGPQGQPQHF. The CDR3 DNA sequence: TGTGCCAGCACCCCAGGGCCCCAGGGGCAGCCCCAGCATTTT.

As for this clone: A read error may account for a junction end that differs from germline. The V call is TRBV7-8, the J call TRBJ2-7; possible D gene TRBD2, 5 bases. The CDR3 totals 14 residues. Germline assignment: CDR1 SGHVS and CDR2 FQNEAQ. This CDR3 reads CASSLGLASNEQYF. For the CDR3, the DNA is TGTGCCAGCAGCTTAGGGCTAGCCTCCAACGAGCAGTACTTC.

The V call is TRBV27, the J call TRBJ2-7; TRBD1 matches 9 bases. Germline values: CDR1 MNHEY, CDR2 SMNVEV (reference sequence). The CDR3 spans 13 residues. V was pared by 5 bases and J by 6 bases, with 5 bases of the junction left unmatched. The CDR3: CASSQWGQGEQYF. In nucleotides, the CDR3 is TGTGCCAGCAGTCAATGGGGACAGGGCGAGCAGTACTTC.

The J gene is TRBJ2-1, the V gene TRBV19; 10 bases line up with TRBD1. The CDR3 totals 16 residues. Germline CDR1 is LNHDA and CDR2 is SQIVND (reference sequence). V lost 8 bases to trimming and J lost 4 bases; unmatched junction nucleotides: 11. CDR3 DNA sequence: TGTGCCAGTCGCGACCGGGACAGGGGCGAATACAATGAGCAGTTCTTC. Amino acid sequence: CASRDRDRGEYNEQFF.

The chain uses TRBV11-3 and TRBJ2-1; TRBD1 agrees at 9 bases. The germline gives CDR1 SGHNT, CDR2 YENEEA. Germline trimming cut 5 bases from V and 4 bases from J; bases unmatched to any gene: 3. The CDR3 sequence is 14 residues long. The CDR3 region is CASSPGTGYNEQFF. As DNA, the CDR3 is TGTGCCAGCAGCCCCGGGACAGGGTACAATGAGCAGTTCTTC.

This clone was picked up a small number of times. The V call is TRBV5-5, the J call TRBJ2-3, with D uncertain. V gave up 0 bases and J gave up 3 bases, with 11 bases separating them. CDR3 length: 15 amino acids. From germline, CDR1 is SGHKS and CDR2 YYEKEE (reference sequence). CDR3 sequence reads: CASSLVGDTTDTQYF. The CDR3 DNA reads TGTGCCAGCAGCTTGGTTGGCGACACGACAGATACGCAGTATTTT.